Reported below is one T cell receptor beta chain. The antigen is not known. Ophthalmopathy patients had moderate-to-severe active disease, CAS ≥3, NOSPECS ≥4, and disease duration under 3 months. Patients were excluded because of uncontrolled infection, other autoimmune disease, pregnancy or lactation. The diagnostic basis comprised clinical symptoms, serum thyroxine and TRAb, thyroid ultrasound and orbital computed tomography. The sample is drawn from a study of T cells in Graves' hyperthyroidism and ophthalmopathy. Points from the study as a whole: Blood also carried most thyroid clonotypes expanded above 0.001.

Researchers took RNA transcripts and amplified the TCR beta CDR3 regions from them. TCR CDR3 regions were first amplified by RT-PCR with HTBI primers. MiXCR, applied by TCRdb to the multiplex PCR reads, yields one record per CDR3 protein. The table records around 56,000 distinct CDR3 sequences, 53% of them present only once. Germline loops: CDR1 MRHNA, CDR2 SNTAGT. Trimming took 5 bases from V and 4 from J; bases not matched to a gene: 3. CDR3 size: 14 residues. The receptor comes from a woman in her sixties with Graves' ophthalmopathy. V usage is TRBV6-4 and J usage is TRBJ1-3; 9 bases line up with TRBD1. Sequencing was performed on blood. The CDR3 loop reads CASSNGQGGNTIYF. The CDR3 nucleotides read TGTGCCAGCAGTAATGGACAGGGGGGAAACACCATATATTTT.